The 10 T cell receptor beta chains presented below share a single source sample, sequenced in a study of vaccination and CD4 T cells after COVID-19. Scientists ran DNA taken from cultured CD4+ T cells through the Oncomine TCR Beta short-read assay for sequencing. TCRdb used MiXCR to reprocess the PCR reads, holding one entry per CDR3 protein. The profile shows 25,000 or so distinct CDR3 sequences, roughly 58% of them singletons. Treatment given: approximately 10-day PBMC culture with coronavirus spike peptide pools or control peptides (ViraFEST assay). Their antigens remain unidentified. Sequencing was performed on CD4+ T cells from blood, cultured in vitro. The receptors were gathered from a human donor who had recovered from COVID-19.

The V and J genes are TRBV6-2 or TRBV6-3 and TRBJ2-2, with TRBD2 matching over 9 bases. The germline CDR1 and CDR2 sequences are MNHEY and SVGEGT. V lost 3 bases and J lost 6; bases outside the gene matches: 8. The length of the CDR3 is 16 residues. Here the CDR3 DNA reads TGTGCCAGCAGTTATCGGGCGGGAGGGCTTTCCGGGGAGCTGTTTTTT. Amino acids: CASSYRAGGLSGELFF.

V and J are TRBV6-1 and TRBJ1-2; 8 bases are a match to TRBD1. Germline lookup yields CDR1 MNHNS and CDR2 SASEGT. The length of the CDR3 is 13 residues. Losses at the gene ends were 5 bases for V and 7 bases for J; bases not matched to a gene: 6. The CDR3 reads CASSRQGQGGYTF. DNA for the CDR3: TGTGCCAGCAGTCGACAGGGGCAGGGTGGCTACACCTTC.

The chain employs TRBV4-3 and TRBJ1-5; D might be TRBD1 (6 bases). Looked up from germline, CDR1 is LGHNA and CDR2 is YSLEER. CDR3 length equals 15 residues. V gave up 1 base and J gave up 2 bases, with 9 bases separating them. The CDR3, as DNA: TGCGCCAGCAGCCAAGGCAGGGGAGGCAATCAGCCCCAGCATTTT. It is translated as CASSQGRGGNQPQHF.

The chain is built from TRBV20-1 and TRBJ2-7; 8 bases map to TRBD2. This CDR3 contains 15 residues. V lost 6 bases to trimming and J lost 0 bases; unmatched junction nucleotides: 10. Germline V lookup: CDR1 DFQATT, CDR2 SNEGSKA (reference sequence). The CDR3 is CSANRLAWSSYEQYF. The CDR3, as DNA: TGCAGTGCCAACAGACTAGCGTGGAGCTCCTACGAGCAGTACTTC.

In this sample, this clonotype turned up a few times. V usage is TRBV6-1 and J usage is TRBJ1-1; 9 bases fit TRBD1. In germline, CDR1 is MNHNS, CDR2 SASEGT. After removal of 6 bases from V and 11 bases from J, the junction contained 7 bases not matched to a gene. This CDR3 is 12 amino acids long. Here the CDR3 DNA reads TGTGCCAGCAGCCGGGACAGGGTTGAGGCTTTCTTT. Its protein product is CASSRDRVEAFF.

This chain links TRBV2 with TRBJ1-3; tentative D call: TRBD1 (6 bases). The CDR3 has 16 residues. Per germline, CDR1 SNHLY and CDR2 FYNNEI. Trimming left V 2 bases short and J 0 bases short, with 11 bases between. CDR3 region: CASSEFRTVSGNTIYF. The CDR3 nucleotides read TGTGCCAGCAGTGAATTCCGGACAGTCTCTGGAAACACCATATATTTT.

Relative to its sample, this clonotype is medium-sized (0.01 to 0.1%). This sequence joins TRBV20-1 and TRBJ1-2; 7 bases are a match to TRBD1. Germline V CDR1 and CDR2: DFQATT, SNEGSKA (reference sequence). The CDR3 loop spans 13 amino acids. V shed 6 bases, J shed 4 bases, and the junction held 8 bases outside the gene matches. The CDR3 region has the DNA TGCAGTGCCAGCCGGGACAGCCTCTATGGCTACACCTTC. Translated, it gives CSASRDSLYGYTF.

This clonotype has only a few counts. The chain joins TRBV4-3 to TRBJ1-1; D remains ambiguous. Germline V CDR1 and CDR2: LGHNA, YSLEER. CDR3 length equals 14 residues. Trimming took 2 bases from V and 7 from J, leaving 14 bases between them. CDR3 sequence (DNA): TGCGCCAGCAGCCAAACTGACCGACCTGTTGAAGCTTTCTTT. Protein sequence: CASSQTDRPVEAFF.

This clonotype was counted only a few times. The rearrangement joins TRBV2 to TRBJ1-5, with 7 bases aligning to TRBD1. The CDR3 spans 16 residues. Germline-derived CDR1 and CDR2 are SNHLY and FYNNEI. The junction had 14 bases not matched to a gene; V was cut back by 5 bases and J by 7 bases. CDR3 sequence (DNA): TGTGCCAGCAGTCCCCGACGTACAGGGGTCGAACAGCCCCAGCATTTT. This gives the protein CASSPRRTGVEQPQHF.

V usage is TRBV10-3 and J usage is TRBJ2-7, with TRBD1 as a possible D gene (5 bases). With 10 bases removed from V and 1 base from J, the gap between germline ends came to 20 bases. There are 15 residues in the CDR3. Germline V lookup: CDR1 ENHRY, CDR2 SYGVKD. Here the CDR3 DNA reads TGTGCCAGCAGCGTAACAGGCTTTTCGTCCTACGAGCAGTACTTC. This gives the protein CASSVTGFSSYEQYF.